This entry lists 22 T cell receptor beta chains sequenced from one sample in a study of cytomegalovirus exposure and HLA in healthy donors. The PCR made use of 60 Vbeta and 13 Jbeta primers. Profiling relied on immunoSEQ multiplex PCR, and the TCRdb table lists in-frame clones only, not all of them. Of roughly 120,000 clones in the sample, around a tenth are singletons; the top ten hold approximately 3%. The specimen was PBMCs. The receptor source for this set is a man aged 25 to 40 in good health and CMV-seronegative.

This sequence joins TRBV7-9 and TRBJ2-1; 7 bases map to TRBD2. Germline V lookup: CDR1 SEHNR, CDR2 FQNEAQ (reference sequence). The V gene end was trimmed by 8 bases and the J gene end by 4 bases; junction bases not matched to a gene: 8. The CDR3 length is 14 residues. The CDR3 sequence is CASDGQAGYNEQFF. Written as DNA, the CDR3 is TGTGCCAGCGATGGGCAAGCGGGATACAATGAGCAGTTCTTC.

The sample holds a few counts of this clone. This chain joins TRBV19 and TRBJ2-5, with D tentatively TRBD1 (6 bases). There are 13 residues in the CDR3. Deletions cut 6 bases from V and 2 bases from J, with 10 bases between. Germline values: CDR1 LNHDA, CDR2 SQIVND (reference sequence). The CDR3 region is CASSRTVQETQYF. The CDR3 nucleotides read TGTGCCAGTAGCCGGACAGTTCAAGAGACCCAGTACTTC.

In this sample, this clone turned up a few times. V gene TRBV2 combines with J gene TRBJ2-5; possible D gene TRBD1, 5 bases. The J call may be mistaken, given a closer DNA end match to TRBJ2-7. The V gene's germline CDR1 is SNHLY and CDR2 FYNNEI. The CDR3 extends over 12 amino acids. CDR3 residues: CASRWTSYEQYF. The CDR3 region has the DNA TGTGCCAGCAGGTGGACAAGCTACGAGCAGTACTTC.

The chain combines TRBV4-3 with TRBJ2-7, with a tentative D call TRBD2 (7 bases). This CDR3 has 15 amino acids. Germline V gene sequence: CDR1 LGHNA, CDR2 YSLEER. V was pared by 0 bases and J by 2 bases, with 11 bases between. The CDR3 DNA reads TGCGCCAGCAGCCAAGATGCGGGGGCCACCTACGAGCAGTACTTC. Encoded protein: CASSQDAGATYEQYF.

The chain joins TRBV28 to TRBJ1-2; TRBD1 matches at 11 bases. V lost 10 bases to trimming and J lost 6 bases; unmatched junction nucleotides: 16. The CDR3 spans 16 residues. CDR1 is MDHEN, CDR2 SYDVKM, per germline. The CDR3 DNA reads TGTGCCATCTCAGAACCTCCGGGACAGGGGGGCGATGGCTACACCTTC. As protein: CAISEPPGQGGDGYTF.

Only a few counts were recorded for this clone. The chain couples TRBV9 to TRBJ2-3; 9 nucleotides match TRBD2. Germline trimming cut 0 bases from V and 0 bases from J; bases unmatched to any gene: 5. The V gene's germline CDR1 is SGDLS and CDR2 YYNGEE. The CDR3 consists of 17 residues. The CDR3 here is CASSVGRGGISTDTQYF. The CDR3 nucleotides are TGTGCCAGCAGCGTAGGGCGGGGGGGGATTAGCACAGATACGCAGTATTTT. Full variable domain (remainder filled in from reference TRBV9 and TRBJ2-3): DSGVTQTPKHLITATGQRVTLRCSPRSGDLSVYWYQQSLDQGLQFLIQYYNGEERAKGNILERFSAQQFPDLHSELNLSSLELGDSALYFCASSVGRGGISTDTQYFGPGTRLTVL.

The rearrangement uses TRBV28 and TRBJ1-1; D is uncertain. Germline V gene sequence: CDR1 MDHEN, CDR2 SYDVKM. V was cut by 2 bases and J by 4 bases, with 8 bases left in between. The CDR3 spans 13 residues. CDR3 DNA sequence: TGTGCCAGCAGTTTAGGCAGATCCACTGAAGCTTTCTTT. The encoded protein is CASSLGRSTEAFF.

This clone occurred a few times. This rearrangement joins TRBV7-9 to TRBJ2-1, with 7 nucleotides matching TRBD2. Germline assignment: CDR1 SEHNR and CDR2 FQNEAQ (reference sequence). The J segment lost 9 bases and the V segment lost 2 bases, leaving 1 base of the junction unmatched. The CDR3 has 12 amino acids. CDR3 nucleotide sequence: TGTGCCAGCAGCTTATCTAGCGGTGAGCAGTTCTTC. Translation gives CASSLSSGEQFF.

The rearrangement joins TRBV7-9 to TRBJ1-5; maybe TRBD1 (6 bases). The CDR3 runs to 14 residues. Per the germline V gene, CDR1 is SEHNR and CDR2 is FQNEAQ (reference sequence). Trimming pared 5 bases from V and 6 bases from J, leaving 14 bases between. CDR3 sequence reads: CASSRGGQVQPQHF. In DNA form, the CDR3 reads TGTGCCAGCAGCAGGGGGGGTCAGGTTCAGCCCCAGCATTTT.

The rearrangement uses TRBV4-1 and TRBJ2-1, with D possibly matching TRBD2 (6 bases). Trimming took 4 bases from V and 5 from J, leaving 21 bases between them. The CDR3 totals 17 residues. The germline V gene encodes CDR1 MGHRA and CDR2 YSYEKL. The CDR3 reads CASSPDPGLALNNEQFF. CDR3 sequence (DNA): TGCGCCAGCAGCCCAGACCCGGGGCTAGCGCTAAACAATGAGCAGTTCTTC.

In its sample, this clone was seen a few times. V usage is TRBV27 and J usage is TRBJ2-3; the match to TRBD2 covers 11 bases. Germline V gene sequence: CDR1 MNHEY, CDR2 SMNVEV (reference sequence). CDR3 length: 19 amino acids. J gave up 6 bases and V 5 bases, and 19 bases lay outside the gene matches. CDR3 bases: TGTGCCAGCAGTCCCAGGATGCTCAGGGATAGCGGGGGGGCTGATACGCAGTATTTT. Its protein is CASSPRMLRDSGGADTQYF.

Only a few counts were recorded for this clone. This chain connects TRBV27 to TRBJ2-7, with D possibly TRBD2 on 6 matching bases. Trimming shortened V by 3 bases and J by 3 bases, and 9 bases separated the two germline ends. The germline CDR1 and CDR2 sequences are MNHEY and SMNVEV (reference sequence). The CDR3 contains 13 residues. The CDR3 DNA follows: TGTGCCAGCAGTTTTCTTAGCGGCTACGAGCAGTACTTC. As protein: CASSFLSGYEQYF.

The table lists this clone with a few counts. The chain recombines TRBV14 with TRBJ1-4; D possibly corresponds to TRBD1 (5 bases). The CDR3 runs to 14 residues. Trimming left V 2 bases short and J 6 bases short, with 10 bases between. The V gene's germline CDR1 is SGHDN and CDR2 FVKESK. The DNA for the CDR3 is TGTGCCAGCAGCCAATGGGGGGAAGATGAAAAACTGTTTTTT. Protein product: CASSQWGEDEKLFF.

This clone was counted only a few times. J is TRBJ2-2 and V is TRBV5-1; maybe TRBD2 (6 bases). Trimming pared 3 bases from V and 0 bases from J, leaving 15 bases between. The CDR3 extends over 17 amino acids. Per germline, CDR1 SGHRS and CDR2 YFSETQ. Here the CDR3 DNA reads TGCGCCAGCAGCTCGCCATCGGGACTCCCGAACACCGGGGAGCTGTTTTTT. It encodes CASSSPSGLPNTGELFF.

This clone was detected only a few times. The chain employs TRBV9 and TRBJ1-6; D is perhaps TRBD1 (6 bases). CDR1 and CDR2 (germline): SGDLS, YYNGEE. The CDR3 is made up of 15 amino acids. V was cut by 0 bases and J by 7 bases, with 11 bases left in between. The DNA of the CDR3 is TGTGCCAGCAGCGTAGAGGGACAACTAAATTCACCCCTCCACTTT. This sequence encodes CASSVEGQLNSPLHF.

There are a few counts of this clone. The V call is TRBV6-5, the J call TRBJ2-7, with 8 bases that match TRBD1. Unmatched junction bases numbered 8, after V lost 1 base and J lost 6 bases. CDR3 length equals 15 residues. CDR1 and CDR2 (germline): MNHEY, SVGAGI. The CDR3 coding sequence is TGTGCCAGCAGTTACTTTGTGGCAGGGGGCCGCGAGCAGTACTTC. Its protein is CASSYFVAGGREQYF.

The chain uses TRBV4-3 and TRBJ2-6, with 9 bases matching TRBD1. The CDR3 runs 18 residues. Trimming took 0 bases from V and 4 from J; bases not matched to a gene: 7. Germline CDR1 is LGHNA and CDR2 is YSLEER. CDR3 loop: CASSQEGTGPLGANVLTF. CDR3 DNA: TGCGCCAGCAGCCAAGAGGGGACAGGGCCCCTCGGGGCCAACGTCCTGACTTTC.

This clone was detected a few times. The chain uses TRBV4-3 and TRBJ2-3; TRBD1 aligns across 10 bases. Trimming removed 1 base from V and 3 bases from J; junction bases left unmatched: 4. The CDR3 is 16 residues long. Germline CDR1 and CDR2: LGHNA and YSLEER. This CDR3 reads CASSQAGGQGTDTQYF. CDR3 nucleotide sequence: TGCGCCAGCAGCCAAGCGGGGGGACAGGGGACAGATACGCAGTATTTT.

This clone was seen more than once but under ten times. This chain joins TRBV5-1 and TRBJ2-5; 10 bases are shared with TRBD2. With V trimmed by 3 bases and J by 5 bases, 10 bases remained unmatched. The germline V gene has CDR1 SGHRS and CDR2 YFSETQ. The CDR3 has 16 residues. CDR3 DNA sequence: TGCGCCAGCAGCTCCGAGGTAGCGGGGGGTAGGGAGACCCAGTACTTC. This translates into CASSSEVAGGRETQYF.

The rearrangement joins TRBV4-2 to TRBJ2-2; 7 bases fit TRBD1. Trimming removed 0 bases from V and 1 base from J; junction bases left unmatched: 8. Per the germline V gene, CDR1 is LGHNA and CDR2 is YNFKEQ. There are 18 residues in the CDR3. In DNA, the CDR3 is TGTGCCAGCAGCCAAGATCCCTCGACAGGGAGGAACACCGGGGAGCTGTTTTTT. It encodes CASSQDPSTGRNTGELFF.

This clone was seen more than once but under ten times. The rearrangement joins TRBV6-5 to TRBJ2-1; 7 positions agree with TRBD1. The germline V gene encodes CDR1 MNHEY and CDR2 SVGAGI. V shed 6 bases and J 0 bases; nucleotides not matched to a gene: 5. The CDR3 spans 15 residues. Here the CDR3 reads CASRFRDSSYNEQFF. The CDR3 DNA reads as TGTGCCAGCAGGTTCCGGGACAGCTCCTACAATGAGCAGTTCTTC.

This clone showed up just a few times. The chain recombines TRBV2 with TRBJ1-1; 7 bases are shared with TRBD1. Germline V lookup: CDR1 SNHLY, CDR2 FYNNEI. The CDR3 length is 14 residues. V lost 6 bases to trimming and J lost 5 bases; unmatched junction nucleotides: 9. DNA for the CDR3: TGTGCCAGCAGGAAGGAGGGGGCAGGAACTGAAGCTTTCTTT. Protein product: CASRKEGAGTEAFF. Full variable domain (outside the CDR3, taken from reference TRBV2 and TRBJ1-1): EPEVTQTPSHQVTQMGQEVILRCVPISNHLYFYWYRQILGQKVEFLVSFYNNEISEKSEIFDDQFSVERPDGSNFTLKIRSTKLEDSAMYFCASRKEGAGTEAFFGQGTRLTVV.